This entry lists 22 T cell receptor beta chains sequenced from one sample in a study of cytomegalovirus exposure and HLA in healthy donors. This PCR relied on a set of 60 Vbeta primers and 13 Jbeta primers. TCRdb keeps only in-frame clones here, not all; method: immunoSEQ multiplex PCR. The sample consists of 200,000 or so clones, around 64% of them appearing once. Sequencing was done on a sample of PBMCs. The receptors shown here come from a man aged 40-49 years in good health and CMV-seropositive.

The chain joins TRBV2 to TRBJ1-1, with TRBD1 matching over 7 bases. This CDR3 has 16 residues. The germline V gene encodes CDR1 SNHLY and CDR2 FYNNEI. Trimming cost V 6 bases and J 3 bases; bases outside gene matches: 13. DNA of the CDR3: TGTGCCAGCAGAAGGGACAGTTGGCCCCTGGACACTGAAGCTTTCTTT. Its translation is CASRRDSWPLDTEAFF.

V gene TRBV18 combines with J gene TRBJ2-3; D not certain. The CDR3 length is 14 residues. Germline CDR1 and CDR2: KGHSH and LQKENI. Trimming pared 3 bases from V and 3 bases from J, leaving 10 bases between. The CDR3 is CASSPLKPTDTQYF. The CDR3, as DNA: TGTGCCAGCTCACCTCTAAAACCAACAGATACGCAGTATTTT.

To note about this clone: A read error may account for a junction end that differs from germline. CDR3 region: CSSSSGLPMAGAVYGYTF. DNA for the CDR3: TGTTCCAGCAGCTCAGGTCTCCCCATGGCAGGGGCGGTTTATGGCTACACCTTC. The chain uses TRBV7-9 and TRBJ1-2, with D tentatively TRBD1 (6 bases). This CDR3 is built from 18 residues. Germline loops: CDR1 SEHNR, CDR2 FQNEAQ (reference sequence).

Notes on this clone: In the same sample, other DNA sequences code for this CDR3. This chain links TRBV2 with TRBJ2-2; 7 bases are a match to TRBD1. Trimming took 7 bases from V and 4 from J; bases not matched to a gene: 18. The CDR3 contains 18 residues. CDR1 and CDR2 (germline): SNHLY, FYNNEI. The CDR3 bases are TGTGCCAGCACCGCCGAGACCCGGACAGGATCGACCACCGGGGAGCTGTTTTTT. The encoded protein is CASTAETRTGSTTGELFF. Complete variable domain (other parts from reference TRBV2 and TRBJ2-2): EPEVTQTPSHQVTQMGQEVILRCVPISNHLYFYWYRQILGQKVEFLVSFYNNEISEKSEIFDDQFSVERPDGSNFTLKIRSTKLEDSAMYFCASTAETRTGSTTGELFFGEGSRLTVL.

The chain links TRBV15 to TRBJ2-5; 8 bases map to TRBD1. The J call may be wrong; the DNA end is better matched by TRBJ2-7. The CDR3 is 14 residues long. Germline assignment: CDR1 LNHNV and CDR2 YYDKDF (reference sequence). In DNA form, the CDR3 reads TGTGCCACCAGCACGGACAGGGTAAGCTACGAGCAGTACTTC. Residues: CATSTDRVSYEQYF.

This chain connects TRBV5-1 to TRBJ1-6; 8 nucleotides match TRBD1. The V gene's germline CDR1 is SGHRS and CDR2 YFSETQ. This CDR3 comprises 15 residues. V lost 3 bases, J lost 5 bases, and 4 bases stayed unmatched. CDR3 nucleotide sequence: TGCGCCAGCAGCTACGGGACAGGTGATAATTCACCCCTCCACTTT. Translating it yields CASSYGTGDNSPLHF.

This chain joins TRBV15 and TRBJ1-1; D not resolved. Germline CDR1 LNHNV, CDR2 YYDKDF (reference sequence). CDR3 length: 15 amino acids. V was pared by 4 bases and J by 1 base, with 13 bases between. In DNA, the CDR3 is TGTGCCACCAGCACCCACGACACTCCGAACACTGAAGCTTTCTTT. It translates to CATSTHDTPNTEAFF.

This clone was seen a few times. CDR3 region: CASSYLRAKGTEAFF. The CDR3 nucleotides are TGTGCCAGCAGTTACCTCAGGGCAAAGGGCACTGAAGCTTTCTTT. V is TRBV27 and J is TRBJ1-1, with a tentative D call TRBD1 (5 bases). This CDR3 has 15 amino acids. Trimming pared 4 bases from V and 4 bases from J, leaving 16 bases between. Germline V gene lookup returns CDR1 MNHEY and CDR2 SMNVEV (reference sequence).

The chain joins TRBV5-6 to TRBJ1-1; TRBD1 agrees at 8 bases. This CDR3 is built from 14 residues. CDR1 is SGHDT and CDR2 is YYEEEE in the germline V gene. Trimming at V came to 0 bases and at J to 11 bases, leaving 9 bases not matched to a gene. The CDR3 coding sequence is TGTGCCAGCAGCTTGGTGGACAGGGCGGTTTTTGCTTTCTTT. Residues: CASSLVDRAVFAFF. Looking up the rest from reference TRBV5-6 and TRBJ1-1 gives the full variable domain: DAGVTQSPTHLIKTRGQQVTLRCSPKSGHDTVSWYQQALGQGPQFIFQYYEEEERQRGNFPDRFSGHQFPNYSSELNVNALLLGDSALYLCASSLVDRAVFAFFGQGTRLTVV.

This chain links TRBV7-9 with TRBJ2-1; 11 bases align to TRBD1. The CDR3 extends over 14 amino acids. From germline, CDR1 is SEHNR and CDR2 FQNEAQ (reference sequence). V dropped 6 bases and J dropped 8; count of bases not matched to a gene: 6. CDR3: CASSSGQGGDEQFF. CDR3 sequence (DNA): TGTGCCAGCAGTTCGGGACAGGGGGGTGATGAGCAGTTCTTC.

The V gene is TRBV5-4, the J gene TRBJ2-7; 9 nucleotides match TRBD1. The CDR3 extends over 16 amino acids. V was pared by 2 bases and J by 3 bases, with 9 bases of the junction left unmatched. CDR1 is SGHNT and CDR2 is YYREEE in the germline V gene (reference sequence). CDR3 DNA sequence: TGTGCCAGCAGCTTTAAAACCGGGACAGGGATCTACGAGCAGTACTTC. Protein: CASSFKTGTGIYEQYF.

The rearrangement uses TRBV25-1 and TRBJ2-7, with a weak D call TRBD2 (5 bases). Between the trimmed V and J ends, which lost 3 bases and 2 bases, there was a span of 11 bases. CDR3 length: 14 residues. In germline, CDR1 is MGHDK, CDR2 SYGVNS. The CDR3 coding sequence is TGTGCCAGCAGTGAGGCGGGTGTCCCCTACGAGCAGTACTTC. It yields the protein CASSEAGVPYEQYF.

The V call is TRBV5-5, the J call TRBJ1-5, with D unclear. Trimming took 1 base from V and 0 from J, leaving 2 bases between them. CDR3 length: 13 residues. Germline CDR1 is SGHKS and CDR2 is YYEKEE (reference sequence). The chain's CDR3 is CASSLYSNQPQHF. The CDR3 DNA is TGTGCCAGCAGCTTGTATAGCAATCAGCCCCAGCATTTT. Complete variable domain (other parts from reference TRBV5-5 and TRBJ1-5): DAGVTQSPTHLIKTRGQQVTLRCSPISGHKSVSWYQQVLGQGPQFIFQYYEKEERGRGNFPDRFSARQFPNYSSELNVNALLLGDSALYLCASSLYSNQPQHFGDGTRLSIL.

The chain has TRBV5-1 and TRBJ1-5, with 10 bases aligning to TRBD1. In germline, CDR1 is SGHRS, CDR2 YFSETQ. V was pared by 4 bases and J by 1 base, with 5 bases of the junction left unmatched. This CDR3 region has 16 residues. CDR3 in amino acids: CASSPGQGSSNQPQHF. The CDR3 bases are TGCGCCAGCAGCCCGGGACAGGGGAGCAGCAATCAGCCCCAGCATTTT.

This clone has just one count. V usage is TRBV2 and J usage is TRBJ2-2; D may be TRBD2 (5 bases). V lost 8 bases, J lost 2 bases, and 12 bases lay in between. The CDR3 runs 14 residues. From germline, CDR1 is SNHLY and CDR2 FYNNEI. CDR3 region: CASRGGINTGELFF. DNA for the CDR3: TGTGCCAGCCGCGGAGGAATTAACACCGGGGAGCTGTTTTTT.

This chain uses TRBV5-4 with TRBJ1-1, with D tentatively TRBD1 (6 bases). This CDR3 spans 14 amino acids. CDR1 is SGHNT, CDR2 YYREEE, per germline (reference sequence). V shed 5 bases and J shed 0 bases, with 11 bases lying between them. The CDR3 region has the DNA TGTGCCAGCAGGAGAGAGGGGGTGAACACTGAAGCTTTCTTT. Translating it yields CASRREGVNTEAFF.

The chain is built from TRBV6-5 and TRBJ2-7; 9 positions agree with TRBD1. This CDR3 has 15 residues. Germline loops: CDR1 MNHEY, CDR2 SVGAGI. The J segment lost 2 bases and the V segment lost 6 bases, leaving 8 bases of the junction unmatched. CDR3: CASSVQGALPYEQYF. The CDR3 DNA reads as TGTGCCAGCAGCGTACAGGGGGCGCTCCCCTACGAGCAGTACTTC.

V is TRBV19 and J is TRBJ1-5; D not resolved. CDR1 and CDR2 from the germline V gene are LNHDA and SQIVND (reference sequence). This CDR3 is 13 amino acids long. V lost 3 bases and J lost 5, with 8 bases in between. CDR3 nucleotide sequence: TGTGCCAGTAGTATGTTCGGAGATCAGCCCCAGCATTTT. Its translation is CASSMFGDQPQHF.

The chain joins TRBV4-3 to TRBJ2-3; D gene unclear. The CDR3 length is 14 residues. Germline V gene lookup returns CDR1 LGHNA and CDR2 YSLEER. Trimming took off 1 base at V and 4 bases at J, with 9 bases between the two ends. The chain's CDR3 is CASSQVFIADTQYF. CDR3 coding DNA: TGCGCCAGCAGCCAAGTCTTTATCGCAGATACGCAGTATTTT.

V usage is TRBV7-9 and J usage is TRBJ1-5; D uncertain. V was shortened by 1 base and J by 1 base, with 8 bases between the two germline ends. The germline V gene has CDR1 SEHNR and CDR2 FQNEAQ (reference sequence). This CDR3 is built from 15 residues. The CDR3 DNA reads as TGTGCCAGCAGCTTAGGGGCCGTGAGCAATCAGCCCCAGCATTTT. Its protein product is CASSLGAVSNQPQHF.

This chain uses TRBV7-9 with TRBJ1-6; 8 bases agree with TRBD1. V was clipped by 5 bases and J by 11 bases; unmatched bases: 8. Looked up from germline, CDR1 is SEHNR and CDR2 is FQNEAQ (reference sequence). The CDR3 has 14 amino acids. The CDR3 bases are TGTGCCAGCAGCATGACAGGGGATAGGACACCCCTCCACTTT. Protein sequence: CASSMTGDRTPLHF.

In this sample, this clone turned up a few times. The chain uses TRBV19 and TRBJ2-7, with D possibly being TRBD1 (6 bases). V was trimmed by 1 base and J by 2 bases, leaving 9 bases between them. Germline lookup yields CDR1 LNHDA and CDR2 SQIVND (reference sequence). The CDR3 has 14 amino acids. The CDR3 region has the DNA TGTGCCAGTAGTATAGTCGGACAGCCCTACGAGCAGTACTTC. Its translation: CASSIVGQPYEQYF.